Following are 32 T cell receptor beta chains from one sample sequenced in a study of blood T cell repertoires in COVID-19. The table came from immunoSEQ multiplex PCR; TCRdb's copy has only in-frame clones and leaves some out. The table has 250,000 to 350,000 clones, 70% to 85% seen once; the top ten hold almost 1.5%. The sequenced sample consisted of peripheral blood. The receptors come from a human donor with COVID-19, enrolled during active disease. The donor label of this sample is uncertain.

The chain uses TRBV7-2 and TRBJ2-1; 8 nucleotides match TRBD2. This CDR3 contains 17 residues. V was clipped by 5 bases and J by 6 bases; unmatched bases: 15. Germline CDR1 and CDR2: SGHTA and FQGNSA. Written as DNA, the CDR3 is TGTGCCAGCAGCGCCCCGGGGGGGAGGGGACCTTTCAATGAGCAGTTCTTC. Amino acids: CASSAPGGRGPFNEQFF.

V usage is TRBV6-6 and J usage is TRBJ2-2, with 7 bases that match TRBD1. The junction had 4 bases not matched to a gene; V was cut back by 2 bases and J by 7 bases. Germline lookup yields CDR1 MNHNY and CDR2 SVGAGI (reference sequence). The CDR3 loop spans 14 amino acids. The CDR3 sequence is CASSYPRTGGELFF. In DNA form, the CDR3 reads TGTGCCAGCAGTTACCCTCGGACAGGCGGGGAGCTGTTTTTT.

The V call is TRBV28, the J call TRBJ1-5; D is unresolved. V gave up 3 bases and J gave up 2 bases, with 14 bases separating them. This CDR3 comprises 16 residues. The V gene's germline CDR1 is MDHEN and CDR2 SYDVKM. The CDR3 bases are TGTGCCAGCAGTTTTAGAGGGCTTTCTGGCAATCAGCCCCAGCATTTT. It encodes CASSFRGLSGNQPQHF.

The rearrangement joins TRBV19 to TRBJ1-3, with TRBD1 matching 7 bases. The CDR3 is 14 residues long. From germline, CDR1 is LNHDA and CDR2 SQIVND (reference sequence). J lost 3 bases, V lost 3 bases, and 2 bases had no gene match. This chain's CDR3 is CASSIRTGGNTIYF. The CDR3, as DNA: TGTGCCAGTAGTATTAGGACAGGTGGAAACACCATATATTTT.

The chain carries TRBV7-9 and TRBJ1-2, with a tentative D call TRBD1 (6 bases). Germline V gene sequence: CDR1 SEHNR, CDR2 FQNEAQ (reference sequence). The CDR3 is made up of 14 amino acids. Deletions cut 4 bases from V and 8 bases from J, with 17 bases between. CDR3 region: CASSSESAGDGYTF. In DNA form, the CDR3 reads TGTGCCAGCAGCTCAGAATCGGCAGGGGACGGCTACACCTTC.

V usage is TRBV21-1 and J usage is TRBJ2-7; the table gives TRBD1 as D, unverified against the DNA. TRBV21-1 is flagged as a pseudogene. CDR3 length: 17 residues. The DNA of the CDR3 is TGTGCCAGCAGCTCCCGTATTCCGACAGGGGGATGCTACGAGCAGTACTTC. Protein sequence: CASSSRIPTGGCYEQYF.

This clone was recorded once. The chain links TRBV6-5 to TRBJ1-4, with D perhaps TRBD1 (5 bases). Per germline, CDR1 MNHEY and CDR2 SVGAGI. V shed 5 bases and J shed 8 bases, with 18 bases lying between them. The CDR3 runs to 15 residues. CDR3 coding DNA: TGTGCCAGCAGTCGCGACCGGGGCGGGGACGAAAAACTGTTTTTT. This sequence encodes CASSRDRGGDEKLFF.

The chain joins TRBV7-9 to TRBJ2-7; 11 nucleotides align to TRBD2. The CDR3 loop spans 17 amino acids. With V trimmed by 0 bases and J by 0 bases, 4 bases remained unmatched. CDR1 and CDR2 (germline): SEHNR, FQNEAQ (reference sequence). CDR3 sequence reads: CASSLASGREGSYEQYF. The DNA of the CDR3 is TGTGCCAGCAGCTTAGCTAGCGGGAGGGAAGGCTCCTACGAGCAGTACTTC.

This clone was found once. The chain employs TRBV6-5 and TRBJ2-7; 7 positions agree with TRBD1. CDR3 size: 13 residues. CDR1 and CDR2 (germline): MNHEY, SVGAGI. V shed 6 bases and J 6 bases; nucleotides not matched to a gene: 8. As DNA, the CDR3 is TGTGCCAGCAGAAGGGGACAGAGTAGCGAGCAGTACTTC. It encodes CASRRGQSSEQYF.

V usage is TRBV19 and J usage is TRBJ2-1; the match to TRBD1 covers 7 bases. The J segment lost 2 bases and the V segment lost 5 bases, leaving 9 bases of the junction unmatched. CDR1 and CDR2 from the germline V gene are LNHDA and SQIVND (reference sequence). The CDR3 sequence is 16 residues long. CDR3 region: CASSVTGTEPYNEQFF. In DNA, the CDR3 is TGTGCCAGTAGTGTCACCGGGACAGAGCCCTACAATGAGCAGTTCTTC.

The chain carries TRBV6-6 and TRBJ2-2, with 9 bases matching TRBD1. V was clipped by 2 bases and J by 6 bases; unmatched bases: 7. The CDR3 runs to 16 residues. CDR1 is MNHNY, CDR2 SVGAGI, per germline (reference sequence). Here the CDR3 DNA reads TGTGCCAGCAGTTACCTCGGGACAGGGTTCGCCGGGGAGCTGTTTTTT. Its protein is CASSYLGTGFAGELFF.

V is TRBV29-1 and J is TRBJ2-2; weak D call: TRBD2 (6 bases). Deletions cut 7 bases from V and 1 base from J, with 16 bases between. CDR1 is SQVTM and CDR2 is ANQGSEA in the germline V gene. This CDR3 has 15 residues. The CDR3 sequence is CSGRMPGRNTGELFF. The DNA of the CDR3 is TGCAGCGGACGGATGCCCGGGAGGAACACCGGGGAGCTGTTTTTT.

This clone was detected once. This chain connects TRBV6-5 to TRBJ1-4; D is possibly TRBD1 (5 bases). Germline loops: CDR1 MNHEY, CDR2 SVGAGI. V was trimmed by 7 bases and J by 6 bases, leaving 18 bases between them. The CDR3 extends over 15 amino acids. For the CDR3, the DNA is TGTGCCAGCACTCGAAGCCAGGGAGGAGATGAAAAACTGTTTTTT. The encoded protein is CASTRSQGGDEKLFF.

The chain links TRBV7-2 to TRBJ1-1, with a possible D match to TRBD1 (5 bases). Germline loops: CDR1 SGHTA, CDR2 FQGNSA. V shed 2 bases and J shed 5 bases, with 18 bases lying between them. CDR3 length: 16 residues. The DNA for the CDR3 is TGTGCCAGCAGCTTATTGGGAGGGGCAGGAAGAACTGAAGCTTTCTTT. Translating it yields CASSLLGGAGRTEAFF.

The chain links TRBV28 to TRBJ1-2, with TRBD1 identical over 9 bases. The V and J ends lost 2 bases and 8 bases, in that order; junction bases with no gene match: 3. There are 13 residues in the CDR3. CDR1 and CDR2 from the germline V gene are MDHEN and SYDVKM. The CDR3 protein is CASSLGTGRGYTF. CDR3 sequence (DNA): TGTGCCAGCAGTTTAGGGACAGGGAGAGGCTACACCTTC.

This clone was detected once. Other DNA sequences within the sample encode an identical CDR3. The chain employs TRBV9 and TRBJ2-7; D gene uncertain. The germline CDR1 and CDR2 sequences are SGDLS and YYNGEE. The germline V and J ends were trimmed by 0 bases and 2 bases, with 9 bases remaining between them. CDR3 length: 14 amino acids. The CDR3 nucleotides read TGTGCCAGCAGCGTAGCTACGGGTACCTACGAGCAGTACTTC. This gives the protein CASSVATGTYEQYF.

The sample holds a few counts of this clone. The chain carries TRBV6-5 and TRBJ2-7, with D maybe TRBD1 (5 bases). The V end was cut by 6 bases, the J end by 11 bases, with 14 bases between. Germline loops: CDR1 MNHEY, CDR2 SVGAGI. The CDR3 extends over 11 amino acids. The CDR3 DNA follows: TGTGCCAGCAGGACGACAGACTCGGAGTACTTC. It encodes CASRTTDSEYF.

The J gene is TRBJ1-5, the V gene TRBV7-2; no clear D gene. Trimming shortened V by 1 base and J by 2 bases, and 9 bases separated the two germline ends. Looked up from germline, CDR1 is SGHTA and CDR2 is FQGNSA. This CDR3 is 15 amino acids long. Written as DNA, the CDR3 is TGTGCCAGCAGCTTAGAGGCCAGCGGCAATCAGCCCCAGCATTTT. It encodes CASSLEASGNQPQHF. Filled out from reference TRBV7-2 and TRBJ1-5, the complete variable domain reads GAGVSQSPSNKVTEKGKDVELRCDPISGHTALYWYRQSLGQGLEFLIYFQGNSAPDKSGLPSDRFSAERTGGSVSTLTIQRTQQEDSAVYLCASSLEASGNQPQHFGDGTRLSIL.

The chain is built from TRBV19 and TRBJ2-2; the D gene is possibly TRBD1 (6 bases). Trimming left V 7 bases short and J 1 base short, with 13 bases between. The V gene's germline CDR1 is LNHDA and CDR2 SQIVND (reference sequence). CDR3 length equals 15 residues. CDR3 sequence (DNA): TGTGCCAGTAATACAGGGTTCGGGAACACCGGGGAGCTGTTTTTT. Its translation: CASNTGFGNTGELFF.

CDR3: CASSNPSGSSSNEQFF. The CDR3 DNA reads TGTGCCAGTAGTAACCCTAGCGGGAGCTCTTCCAATGAGCAGTTCTTC. The chain links TRBV19 to TRBJ2-1; TRBD2 matches 10 bases. Germline V gene data show CDR1 as LNHDA and CDR2 as SQIVND (reference sequence). CDR3 length: 16 residues. V shed 4 bases, J shed 6 bases, and the junction held 9 bases outside the gene matches.

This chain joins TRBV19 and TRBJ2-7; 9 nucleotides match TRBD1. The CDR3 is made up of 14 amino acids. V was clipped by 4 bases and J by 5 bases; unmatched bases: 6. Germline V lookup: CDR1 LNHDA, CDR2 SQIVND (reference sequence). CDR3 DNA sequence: TGTGCCAGTAGTACCCGGGACAGGGTGGACGAGCAGTACTTC. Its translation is CASSTRDRVDEQYF.

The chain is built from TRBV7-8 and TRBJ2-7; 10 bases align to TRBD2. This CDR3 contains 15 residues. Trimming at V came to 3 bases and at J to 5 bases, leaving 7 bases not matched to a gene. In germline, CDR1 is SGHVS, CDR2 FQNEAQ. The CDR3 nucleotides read TGTGCCAGCAGCTTTAGAGCGGGAGGGGCGGACGAGCAGTACTTC. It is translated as CASSFRAGGADEQYF.

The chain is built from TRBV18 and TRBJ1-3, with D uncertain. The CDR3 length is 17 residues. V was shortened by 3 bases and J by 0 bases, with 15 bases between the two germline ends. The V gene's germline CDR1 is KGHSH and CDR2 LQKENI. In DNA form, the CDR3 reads TGTGCCAGCTCACCGGTCGACACTTGGATCTCTGGAAACACCATATATTTT. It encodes CASSPVDTWISGNTIYF.

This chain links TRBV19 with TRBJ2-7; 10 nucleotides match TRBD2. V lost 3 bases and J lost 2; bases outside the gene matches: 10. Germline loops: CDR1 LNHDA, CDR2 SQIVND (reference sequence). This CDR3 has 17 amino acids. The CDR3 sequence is CASSIFSGSGRPYEQYF. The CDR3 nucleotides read TGTGCCAGTAGTATTTTCTCGGGTAGCGGGAGGCCCTACGAGCAGTACTTC.

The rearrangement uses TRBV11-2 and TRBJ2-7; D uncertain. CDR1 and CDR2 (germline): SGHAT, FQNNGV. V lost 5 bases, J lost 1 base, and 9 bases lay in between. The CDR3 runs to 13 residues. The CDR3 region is CASSVVYSYEQYF. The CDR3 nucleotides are TGTGCCAGCAGCGTAGTCTATTCCTACGAGCAGTACTTC.

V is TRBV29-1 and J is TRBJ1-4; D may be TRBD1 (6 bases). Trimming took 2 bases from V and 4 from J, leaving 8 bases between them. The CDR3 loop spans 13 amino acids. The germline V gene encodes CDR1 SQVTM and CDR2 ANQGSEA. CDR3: CSVEQGYNEKLFF. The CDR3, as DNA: TGCAGCGTTGAACAGGGGTATAATGAAAAACTGTTTTTT.

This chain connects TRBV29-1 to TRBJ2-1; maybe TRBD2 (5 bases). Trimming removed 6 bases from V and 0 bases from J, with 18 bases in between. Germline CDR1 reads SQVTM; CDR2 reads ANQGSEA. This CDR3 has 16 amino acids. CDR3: CSVFFFGESSYNEQFF. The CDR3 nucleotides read TGCAGCGTGTTCTTTTTTGGGGAGAGCTCCTACAATGAGCAGTTCTTC.

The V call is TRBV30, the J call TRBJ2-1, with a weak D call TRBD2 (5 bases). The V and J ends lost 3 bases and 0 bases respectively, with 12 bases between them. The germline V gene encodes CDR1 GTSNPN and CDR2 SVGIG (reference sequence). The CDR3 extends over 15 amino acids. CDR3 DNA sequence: TGTGCCTGGAGGGACTCTAGGAGCTCCTACAATGAGCAGTTCTTC. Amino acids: CAWRDSRSSYNEQFF. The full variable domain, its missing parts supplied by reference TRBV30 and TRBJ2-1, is SQTIHQWPATLVQPVGSPLSLECTVEGTSNPNLYWYRQAAGRGLQLLFYSVGIGQISSEVPQNLSASRPQDRQFILSSKKLLLSDSGFYLCAWRDSRSSYNEQFFGPGTRLTVL.

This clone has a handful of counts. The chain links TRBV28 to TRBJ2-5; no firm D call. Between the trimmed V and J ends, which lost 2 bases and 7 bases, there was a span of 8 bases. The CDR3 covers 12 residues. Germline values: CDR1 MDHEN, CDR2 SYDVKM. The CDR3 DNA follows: TGTGCCAGCAGTTTACAAGCCGGGACCCAGTACTTC. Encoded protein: CASSLQAGTQYF.

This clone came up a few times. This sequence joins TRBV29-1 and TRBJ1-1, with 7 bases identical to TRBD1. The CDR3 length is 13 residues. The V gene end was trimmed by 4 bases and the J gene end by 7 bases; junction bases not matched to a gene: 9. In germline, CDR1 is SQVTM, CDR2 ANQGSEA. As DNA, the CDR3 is TGCAGCGTTGGGGATCCGGGGGACAGTGAAGCTTTCTTT. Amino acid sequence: CSVGDPGDSEAFF. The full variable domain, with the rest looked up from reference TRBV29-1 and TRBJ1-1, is SAVISQKPSRDICQRGTSLTIQCQVDSQVTMMFWYRQQPGQSLTLIATANQGSEATYESGFVIDKFPISRPNLTFSTLTVSNMSPEDSSIYLCSVGDPGDSEAFFGQGTRLTVV.

CDR3: CASSFRGGGSYEQYF. The DNA of the CDR3 is TGTGCCAGCAGTTTTAGAGGGGGGGGCTCCTACGAGCAGTACTTC. This chain joins TRBV6-5 and TRBJ2-7, with D possibly being TRBD2 (7 bases). This CDR3 comprises 15 residues. Germline V CDR1 and CDR2: MNHEY, SVGAGI. The V end was cut by 4 bases, the J end by 0 bases, with 13 bases between.

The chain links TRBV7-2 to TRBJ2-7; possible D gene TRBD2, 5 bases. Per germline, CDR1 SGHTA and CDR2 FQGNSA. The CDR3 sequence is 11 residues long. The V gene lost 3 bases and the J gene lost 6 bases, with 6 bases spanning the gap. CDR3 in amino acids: CASSFGGEQYF. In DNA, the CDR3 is TGTGCCAGCAGCTTCGGAGGCGAGCAGTACTTC. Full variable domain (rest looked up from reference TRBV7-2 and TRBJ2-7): GAGVSQSPSNKVTEKGKDVELRCDPISGHTALYWYRQSLGQGLEFLIYFQGNSAPDKSGLPSDRFSAERTGGSVSTLTIQRTQQEDSAVYLCASSFGGEQYFGPGTRLTVT.